These 29 T cell receptor beta chains were all obtained from the same sample, sequenced in a study of graft-versus-host responses after intestinal transplantation. Some clones are missing from TCRdb's copy, which holds only in-frame ones; the method was immunoSEQ multiplex PCR. Of approximately 130,000 clones listed, 90% to 95% were seen once; the top ten hold roughly 0.17%. Their antigen targets remain unknown. The starting material was unstimulated CD4+ T cells sorted from spleen or lymph node cells, obtained before intestinal transplant. The origin of the receptors is a human donor who received an intestinal transplant.

The CDR3 DNA sequence: TGTGCCAGCAGTGAAGTCATGGCTCAGCCCCAGCATTTT. This encodes CASSEVMAQPQHF. The V call is TRBV6-5, the J call TRBJ1-5; D is undetermined. CDR1 MNHEY and CDR2 SVGAGI come from the germline V gene. The CDR3 spans 13 residues. Trimming took off 5 bases at V and 6 bases at J, with 11 bases between the two ends.

The chain is built from TRBV5-1 and TRBJ2-5; D is unresolved. In germline, CDR1 is SGHRS, CDR2 YFSETQ. The CDR3 is 12 residues long. With 5 bases removed from V and 5 bases from J, the gap between germline ends came to 10 bases. The DNA for the CDR3 is TGCGCCAGCAGAGGGCAGAACGAGACCCAGTACTTC. Protein sequence: CASRGQNETQYF.

The chain joins TRBV2 to TRBJ1-1; 8 nucleotides align to TRBD1. The junction had 5 bases not matched to a gene; V was cut back by 5 bases and J by 0 bases. The CDR3 contains 15 residues. CDR1 and CDR2 from the germline V gene are SNHLY and FYNNEI. The CDR3 coding sequence is TGTGCCAGCAGTACACAGGGGGTTGTGAACACTGAAGCTTTCTTT. It codes for CASSTQGVVNTEAFF.

CDR3 residues: CASSGGLAGNTDTQYF. The CDR3 coding sequence is TGTGCCAGCAGCGGCGGACTAGCGGGGAACACAGATACGCAGTATTTT. This sequence joins TRBV5-6 and TRBJ2-3, with 12 bases that match TRBD2. Germline V CDR1 and CDR2: SGHDT, YYEEEE. This CDR3 comprises 16 residues. V trimming: 4 bases; J trimming: 2 bases; junction bases outside the gene matches: 5.

J is TRBJ2-7 and V is TRBV15; TRBD1 might be the D (7 bases). The CDR3 covers 15 residues. Germline V lookup: CDR1 LNHNV, CDR2 YYDKDF (reference sequence). With 0 bases removed from V and 2 bases from J, the gap between germline ends came to 11 bases. Here the CDR3 DNA reads TGTGCCACCAGCAGAGAAGGAGGGGGCGCCTACGAGCAGTACTTC. It yields the protein CATSREGGGAYEQYF.

As concerns this clone: The sample carries other DNA sequences with the same CDR3. The J gene is TRBJ2-3, the V gene TRBV5-1, with 7 bases identical to TRBD1. V dropped 2 bases and J dropped 3; count of bases not matched to a gene: 6. Looked up from germline, CDR1 is SGHRS and CDR2 is YFSETQ. This CDR3 has 15 amino acids. The DNA of the CDR3 is TGCGCCAGCAGCTTAGGTGACAGGGTAACAGATACGCAGTATTTT. It yields the protein CASSLGDRVTDTQYF. The complete variable domain, with remaining parts taken from reference TRBV5-1 and TRBJ2-3, reads KAGVTQTPRYLIKTRGQQVTLSCSPISGHRSVSWYQQTPGQGLQFLFEYFSETQRNKGNFPGRFSGRQFSNSRSEMNVSTLELGDSALYLCASSLGDRVTDTQYFGPGTRLTVL.

V is TRBV11-2 and J is TRBJ1-1, with TRBD1 matching over 7 bases. The CDR3 is 15 residues long. The V and J ends lost 5 bases and 0 bases, in that order; junction bases with no gene match: 6. Germline V gives CDR1 SGHAT, CDR2 FQNNGV. CDR3 nucleotide sequence: TGTGCCAGCAGCCACAAAACAGGGGTGAACACTGAAGCTTTCTTT. Its translation: CASSHKTGVNTEAFF.

The J gene is TRBJ1-2, the V gene TRBV19; D remains unclear. V lost 9 bases and J lost 4, with 12 bases in between. This CDR3 comprises 12 residues. Germline V gene sequence: CDR1 LNHDA, CDR2 SQIVND (reference sequence). Here the CDR3 DNA reads TGTGCCAGCAGAACATCGGTCTATGGCTACACCTTC. As protein: CASRTSVYGYTF. Looking up the rest from reference TRBV19 and TRBJ1-2 gives the full variable domain: DGGITQSPKYLFRKEGQNVTLSCEQNLNHDAMYWYRQDPGQGLRLIYYSQIVNDFQKGDIAEGYSVSREKKESFPLTVTSAQKNPTAFYLCASRTSVYGYTFGSGTRLTVV.

The genes are TRBV7-9 and TRBJ2-1; TRBD2 aligns across 11 bases. This CDR3 comprises 15 residues. V lost 5 bases and J lost 7; bases outside the gene matches: 7. Germline assignment: CDR1 SEHNR and CDR2 FQNEAQ (reference sequence). CDR3 nucleotides: TGTGCCAGCAGCCCTACTAGCGGGGGACGAAATGAGCAGTTCTTC. It specifies CASSPTSGGRNEQFF.

The J gene is TRBJ2-1, the V gene TRBV9; 14 nucleotides line up with TRBD2. Germline V CDR1 and CDR2: SGDLS, YYNGEE. V dropped 3 bases and J dropped 10; count of bases not matched to a gene: 9. CDR3 size: 16 residues. CDR3 sequence reads: CASSARLAGGIPEQFF. For the CDR3, the DNA is TGTGCCAGCAGCGCCAGACTAGCGGGGGGGATCCCAGAGCAGTTCTTC.

The chain combines TRBV6-1 with TRBJ2-7; TRBD1 might be the D (6 bases). Trimming took off 5 bases at V and 4 bases at J, with 15 bases between the two ends. The CDR3 extends over 14 amino acids. CDR1 and CDR2 (germline): MNHNS, SASEGT. CDR3 sequence (DNA): TGTGCCAGCAGTTCCCCCTTGGGGGCATACGAGCAGTACTTC. This gives the protein CASSSPLGAYEQYF.

V usage is TRBV6-1 and J usage is TRBJ2-1; 13 bases are a match to TRBD2. Losses at the gene ends were 2 bases for V and 7 bases for J; bases not matched to a gene: 2. The CDR3 covers 15 residues. Germline-derived CDR1 and CDR2 are MNHNS and SASEGT. The CDR3 region is CASSEMTSGGNEQFF. As DNA, the CDR3 is TGTGCCAGCAGTGAAATGACTAGCGGGGGGAATGAGCAGTTCTTC.

The V call is TRBV10-1, the J call TRBJ1-5, with unresolved D. Germline lookup yields CDR1 WNHNN and CDR2 SYGVQD (reference sequence). Trimming stripped 2 bases from V and 10 bases from J, with 15 bases between. This CDR3 comprises 14 residues. The CDR3 is CASSESGEVSPQHF. Written as DNA, the CDR3 is TGCGCCAGCAGTGAGAGTGGTGAGGTAAGCCCCCAGCATTTT.

The chain links TRBV11-2 to TRBJ1-1; no clear D. CDR1 is SGHAT and CDR2 is FQNNGV in the germline V gene. Trimming removed 6 bases at V and 1 base at J, with 15 bases between. The CDR3 sequence is 15 residues long. As DNA, the CDR3 is TGTGCCAGCAGACTTAGGTGGGAGGCGAACACTGAAGCTTTCTTT. It is translated as CASRLRWEANTEAFF. The full variable domain, its missing parts supplied by reference TRBV11-2 and TRBJ1-1, is EAGVAQSPRYKIIEKRQSVAFWCNPISGHATLYWYQQILGQGPKLLIQFQNNGVVDDSQLPKDRFSAERLKGVDSTLKIQPAKLEDSAVYLCASRLRWEANTEAFFGQGTRLTVV.

This sequence joins TRBV7-9 and TRBJ2-1, with a tentative D call TRBD2 (5 bases). The V gene lost 4 bases and the J gene lost 1 base, with 20 bases spanning the gap. Germline V gene data show CDR1 as SEHNR and CDR2 as FQNEAQ (reference sequence). CDR3 length: 18 residues. CDR3 sequence (DNA): TGTGCCAGCAGCTGGGGTCGACGGGTCCGCGGGTCCTACAATGAGCAGTTCTTC. It specifies CASSWGRRVRGSYNEQFF.

The rearrangement joins TRBV11-2 to TRBJ2-3, with D unresolved. Germline CDR1 and CDR2: SGHAT and FQNNGV. The CDR3 consists of 13 residues. V lost 7 bases and J 4 bases, leaving 12 bases between the germline ends. The CDR3 sequence is CASNYRPSDTQYF. DNA for the CDR3: TGTGCCAGCAACTATAGACCATCAGATACGCAGTATTTT.

The chain is built from TRBV10-3 and TRBJ2-7; D unresolved. This CDR3 spans 12 amino acids. Trimming removed 8 bases at V and 2 bases at J, with 10 bases between. Looked up from germline, CDR1 is ENHRY and CDR2 is SYGVKD. The chain's CDR3 is CAIRSGAYEQYF. CDR3 nucleotides: TGTGCCATCCGATCAGGCGCCTACGAGCAGTACTTC.

The chain joins TRBV6-1 to TRBJ1-5, with TRBD1 matching over 8 bases. There are 13 residues in the CDR3. V gave up 7 bases and J gave up 4 bases; unmatched junction bases: 3. The germline gives CDR1 MNHNS, CDR2 SASEGT. The CDR3 protein is CASTRTGNQPQHF. In DNA, the CDR3 is TGTGCCAGCACCCGGACAGGGAATCAGCCCCAGCATTTT.

The rearrangement links TRBV27 to TRBJ1-1, with TRBD1 matching 8 bases. CDR3 length equals 19 residues. Trimming at V came to 10 bases and at J to 2 bases, leaving 24 bases not matched to a gene. Germline lookup yields CDR1 MNHEY and CDR2 SMNVEV (reference sequence). The CDR3 is CATQPARGHPGQRNTEAFF. CDR3 bases: TGTGCCACCCAACCGGCCAGGGGGCATCCCGGGCAGAGAAACACTGAAGCTTTCTTT.

This chain links TRBV5-1 with TRBJ2-3; 11 bases map to TRBD2. J lost 6 bases, V lost 4 bases, and 13 bases had no gene match. This CDR3 contains 17 residues. Germline values: CDR1 SGHRS, CDR2 YFSETQ. The CDR3 nucleotides read TGCGCCAGCAGCCGCACGAAACTAGCGGGGGATAGGGATACGCAGTATTTT. Protein product: CASSRTKLAGDRDTQYF.

The sample holds a few counts of this clone. The rearrangement uses TRBV6-1 and TRBJ1-5; D gene unclear. Trimming cost V 8 bases and J 3 bases, with 11 bases left between them. Germline V CDR1 and CDR2: MNHNS, SASEGT. The CDR3 totals 13 residues. Here the CDR3 reads CASVRGVNQPQHF. The CDR3 DNA follows: TGTGCCAGCGTTCGGGGTGTCAATCAGCCCCAGCATTTT.

The V call is TRBV9, the J call TRBJ1-3; 8 positions match TRBD1. The ends lost 4 bases at V and 9 bases at J; junction bases unmatched: 6. This CDR3 has 13 residues. Germline V CDR1 and CDR2: SGDLS, YYNGEE. The CDR3 loop reads CASSRQGTSTIYF. In nucleotides, the CDR3 is TGTGCCAGCAGCCGACAGGGGACGAGCACCATATATTTT.

The chain uses TRBV5-4 and TRBJ2-1, with D unclear. CDR3 length: 15 residues. The germline V and J ends were trimmed by 4 bases and 3 bases, with 14 bases remaining between them. Germline V gene data show CDR1 as SGHNT and CDR2 as YYREEE (reference sequence). The DNA for the CDR3 is TGTGCCAGCAGCCTCGCCATGGGTGGCTACAATGAGCAGTTCTTC. This codes for CASSLAMGGYNEQFF.

This clone showed up just a few times. The chain has TRBV18 and TRBJ1-6, with D maybe TRBD1 (6 bases). Trimming removed 1 base from V and 7 bases from J, with 14 bases in between. CDR1 and CDR2 (germline): KGHSH, LQKENI. This CDR3 is 16 amino acids long. The CDR3: CASSPRGALGNSPLHF. As DNA, the CDR3 is TGTGCCAGCTCACCACGGGGGGCGCTGGGCAATTCACCCCTCCACTTT. The full variable domain, completed using reference TRBV18 and TRBJ1-6, is NAGVMQNPRHLVRRRGQEARLRCSPMKGHSHVYWYRQLPEEGLKFMVYLQKENIIDESGMPKERFSAEFPKEGPSILRIQQVVRGDSAAYFCASSPRGALGNSPLHFGNGTRLTVT.

The rearrangement links TRBV6-1 to TRBJ2-7; D not certain. The germline V gene encodes CDR1 MNHNS and CDR2 SASEGT. The CDR3 is 13 residues long. Trimming left V 5 bases short and J 4 bases short, with 12 bases between. CDR3 bases: TGTGCCAGCAGTTCAGAAGGCTCTTACGAGCAGTACTTC. This sequence encodes CASSSEGSYEQYF.

J is TRBJ1-5 and V is TRBV19; 8 bases map to TRBD1. V was clipped by 7 bases and J by 3 bases; unmatched bases: 8. The CDR3 is 15 amino acids. Per the germline V gene, CDR1 is LNHDA and CDR2 is SQIVND (reference sequence). As DNA, the CDR3 is TGTGCCAGTACGCGAAGGGACAGGTTCAATCAGCCCCAGCATTTT. The encoded protein is CASTRRDRFNQPQHF.

The V gene is TRBV7-9, the J gene TRBJ2-2; no clear D gene. CDR1 and CDR2 from the germline V gene are SEHNR and FQNEAQ (reference sequence). The CDR3 is made up of 15 amino acids. V lost 1 base and J lost 0, with 6 bases in between. CDR3 residues: CASSLDSSNTGELFF. CDR3 sequence (DNA): TGTGCCAGCAGCTTAGACTCTTCGAACACCGGGGAGCTGTTTTTT.

The chain links TRBV9 to TRBJ1-4; D gene uncertain. Trimming removed 1 base from V and 0 bases from J, with 4 bases in between. The germline CDR1 and CDR2 sequences are SGDLS and YYNGEE. The CDR3 extends over 14 amino acids. The DNA for the CDR3 is TGTGCCAGCAGCGTAAGTGCAACTAATGAAAAACTGTTTTTT. This sequence encodes CASSVSATNEKLFF. Complete variable domain (other parts from reference TRBV9 and TRBJ1-4): DSGVTQTPKHLITATGQRVTLRCSPRSGDLSVYWYQQSLDQGLQFLIQYYNGEERAKGNILERFSAQQFPDLHSELNLSSLELGDSALYFCASSVSATNEKLFFGSGTQLSVL.

The chain carries TRBV10-1 and TRBJ2-1; D uncertain. Deletions cut 2 bases from V and 7 bases from J, with 15 bases between. The length of the CDR3 is 15 residues. Germline-derived CDR1 and CDR2 are WNHNN and SYGVQD (reference sequence). Written as DNA, the CDR3 is TGCGCCAGCAGTGAGAGGCTAGAAATCGGGAATGAGCAGTTCTTC. It codes for CASSERLEIGNEQFF.